Listed here are 21 T cell receptor beta chains from one sample, sequenced in a study of cytomegalovirus exposure and HLA in healthy donors. Here immunoSEQ multiplex PCR was the method, and the copy in TCRdb shows in-frame clones only, minus some. The sample lists roughly 100,000 clones; about 95% were seen once. The sample consisted of PBMCs. The source of these receptors is a woman in her late teens or twenties in good health and CMV-seronegative.

The chain is built from TRBV19 and TRBJ2-7; 9 nucleotides match TRBD2. The CDR3 totals 16 residues. In germline, CDR1 is LNHDA, CDR2 SQIVND (reference sequence). With 4 bases clipped from V and 2 bases from J, the junction kept 9 bases outside the gene matches. In DNA, the CDR3 is TGTGCCAGTAGTACAGACAGCGGGAGGTTGACCTACGAGCAGTACTTC. Amino acid sequence: CASSTDSGRLTYEQYF.

This sequence joins TRBV7-3 and TRBJ2-5; 12 bases are shared with TRBD2. With V trimmed by 4 bases and J by 4 bases, 7 bases remained unmatched. CDR3 length: 16 residues. Germline values: CDR1 SGHTA, CDR2 FQGTGA. DNA of the CDR3: TGTGCCAGCAGCTCCGGGACTAGCGGGCGAGGAGAGACCCAGTACTTC. Its protein is CASSSGTSGRGETQYF.

The genes are TRBV5-8 and TRBJ2-7; D gene uncertain. The CDR3 has 13 residues. V was clipped by 2 bases and J by 1 base, with 7 bases between them. CDR1 is SGHTS and CDR2 is YDEGEE in the germline V gene. In DNA, the CDR3 is TGTGCCAGCAGCTTTGGCCAGTCCTACGAGCAGTACTTC. This translates into CASSFGQSYEQYF.

This chain uses TRBV4-1 with TRBJ2-1; D uncertain. Deletions cut 4 bases from V and 0 bases from J, with 10 bases between. The germline V gene encodes CDR1 MGHRA and CDR2 YSYEKL. The CDR3 contains 15 residues. This CDR3 reads CASSLARSSYNEQFF. CDR3 nucleotide sequence: TGCGCCAGCAGCCTTGCGAGGAGCTCCTACAATGAGCAGTTCTTC.

This chain uses TRBV18 with TRBJ1-4; D is unclear. Germline V CDR1 and CDR2: KGHSH, LQKENI. This CDR3 has 12 residues. V lost 3 bases, J lost 11 bases, and 10 bases lay in between. Here the CDR3 reads CASSPPPGKLFF. CDR3 coding DNA: TGTGCCAGCTCACCCCCCCCGGGGAAACTGTTTTTT. Drawing the rest from reference TRBV18 and TRBJ1-4, the complete variable domain is NAGVMQNPRHLVRRRGQEARLRCSPMKGHSHVYWYRQLPEEGLKFMVYLQKENIIDESGMPKERFSAEFPKEGPSILRIQQVVRGDSAAYFCASSPPPGKLFFGSGTQLSVL.

V is TRBV7-9 and J is TRBJ2-7; 8 nucleotides align to TRBD2. Germline V lookup: CDR1 SEHNR, CDR2 FQNEAQ (reference sequence). The V gene end was trimmed by 4 bases and the J gene end by 10 bases; junction bases not matched to a gene: 18. CDR3 size: 16 residues. CDR3 bases: TGTGCCAGCAGCTCCCGGAGAGTCACTAGCGGCGCCGACCAGTACTTC. Translation: CASSSRRVTSGADQYF.

The rearrangement links TRBV7-2 to TRBJ1-5; D not resolved. Germline lookup yields CDR1 SGHTA and CDR2 FQGNSA. The length of the CDR3 is 14 residues. Trimming removed 5 bases at V and 2 bases at J, with 10 bases between. CDR3 nucleotides: TGTGCCAGCAGCAGATTTGGAGGCAATCAGCCCCAGCATTTT. Amino acid sequence: CASSRFGGNQPQHF.

This clone was detected once. The chain links TRBV11-2 to TRBJ1-1; D is unclear. The CDR3 is 11 amino acids. Germline V lookup: CDR1 SGHAT, CDR2 FQNNGV. Trimming removed 10 bases from V and 0 bases from J, with 6 bases in between. The CDR3: CATSLNTEAFF. CDR3 DNA sequence: TGTGCCACCTCCCTGAACACTGAAGCTTTCTTT.

Sample share makes this clone medium-sized. The chain employs TRBV6-1 and TRBJ2-1, with D possibly TRBD2 on 5 matching bases. This CDR3 region has 15 residues. The germline V gene encodes CDR1 MNHNS and CDR2 SASEGT. Trimming stripped 7 bases from V and 5 bases from J, with 18 bases between. The CDR3 bases are TGTGCCAGCACCGAAGGGCCCAGCGGAAACAATGAGCAGTTCTTC. Protein sequence: CASTEGPSGNNEQFF.

The chain uses TRBV11-3 and TRBJ2-2; 9 bases are a match to TRBD1. The CDR3 has 17 amino acids. With V trimmed by 0 bases and J by 2 bases, 4 bases remained unmatched. The germline V gene has CDR1 SGHNT and CDR2 YENEEA. CDR3 nucleotides: TGTGCCAGCAGCTTAGATCGGACAGGGGTTAACACCGGGGAGCTGTTTTTT. Its protein is CASSLDRTGVNTGELFF.

The V gene is TRBV19, the J gene TRBJ2-7, with D perhaps matching TRBD1 (6 bases). The V end was cut by 1 base, the J end by 4 bases, with 11 bases between. The V gene's germline CDR1 is LNHDA and CDR2 SQIVND (reference sequence). The CDR3 loop spans 14 amino acids. CDR3 DNA sequence: TGTGCCAGTAGTATAGGTGGGGGCTCGTACGAGCAGTACTTC. Protein sequence: CASSIGGGSYEQYF.

The rearrangement links TRBV9 to TRBJ2-1, with D tentatively TRBD1 (5 bases). The germline V gene encodes CDR1 SGDLS and CDR2 YYNGEE. The CDR3 sequence is 14 residues long. V lost 3 bases and J lost 0, with 7 bases in between. Written as DNA, the CDR3 is TGTGCCAGCAGCGGACAGCCCTCCTACAATGAGCAGTTCTTC. Protein sequence: CASSGQPSYNEQFF.

The CDR3 spells CASSDGTGPYEQYF. CDR3 nucleotides: TGTGCCAGCAGTGATGGGACAGGGCCCTACGAGCAGTACTTC. The chain recombines TRBV6-1 with TRBJ2-7, with 9 bases fitting TRBD1. Germline V gene lookup returns CDR1 MNHNS and CDR2 SASEGT. With V trimmed by 3 bases and J by 2 bases, 2 bases remained unmatched. The CDR3 spans 14 residues.

The chain carries TRBV25-1 and TRBJ1-1; D gene ambiguous. The germline gives CDR1 MGHDK, CDR2 SYGVNS. The CDR3 is made up of 15 amino acids. V was clipped by 6 bases and J by 1 base, with 15 bases between them. CDR3 region: CASSRGDKGNTEAFF. CDR3 DNA sequence: TGTGCCAGCAGCCGGGGAGACAAGGGGAACACTGAAGCTTTCTTT.

This rearrangement joins TRBV14 to TRBJ2-1; 7 nucleotides line up with TRBD1. The length of the CDR3 is 22 residues. CDR1 is SGHDN, CDR2 FVKESK, per germline. J was trimmed by 1 base and V by 2 bases; bases with no gene match: 23. The CDR3 DNA is TGTGCCAGCAGCCAAACATCCCCAGACAGGGTTGAAGAATATAGGTCCTACAATGAGCAGTTCTTC. Its protein is CASSQTSPDRVEEYRSYNEQFF.

The V gene is TRBV27, the J gene TRBJ2-4, with TRBD2 matching over 11 bases. CDR1 and CDR2 from the germline V gene are MNHEY and SMNVEV (reference sequence). The CDR3 has 19 amino acids. After removal of 4 bases from V and 0 bases from J, the junction contained 11 bases not matched to a gene. CDR3 coding DNA: TGTGCCAGCAGTTCCCGGACTAGCGGGCTGCGGATAGCCAAAAACATTCAGTACTTC. Translated: CASSSRTSGLRIAKNIQYF.

The chain combines TRBV27 with TRBJ2-7, with 10 bases that match TRBD1. V shed 3 bases and J 3 bases; nucleotides not matched to a gene: 5. CDR1 is MNHEY, CDR2 SMNVEV, per germline (reference sequence). The CDR3 runs to 15 residues. DNA for the CDR3: TGTGCCAGCAGTTTCGGACAGGGGGGGTTCTACGAGCAGTACTTC. Translation gives CASSFGQGGFYEQYF.

The chain has TRBV2 and TRBJ1-3, with a weak D call TRBD1 (6 bases). Trimming took 6 bases from V and 0 from J, leaving 21 bases between them. The germline V gene has CDR1 SNHLY and CDR2 FYNNEI. The CDR3 totals 18 residues. The CDR3 DNA sequence: TGTGCCAGCAGGTCCAGAAAGGGGGGGGGTAACTCTGGAAACACCATATATTTT. Amino acids: CASRSRKGGGNSGNTIYF. The variable domain in full, with the rest retrieved from reference TRBV2 and TRBJ1-3, is EPEVTQTPSHQVTQMGQEVILRCVPISNHLYFYWYRQILGQKVEFLVSFYNNEISEKSEIFDDQFSVERPDGSNFTLKIRSTKLEDSAMYFCASRSRKGGGNSGNTIYFGEGSWLTVV.

The chain uses TRBV2 and TRBJ1-2; no clear D. Germline CDR1 is SNHLY and CDR2 is FYNNEI. The CDR3 runs to 12 residues. Trimming removed 6 bases at V and 8 bases at J, with 13 bases between. This CDR3 reads CASSIPPGGYTF. CDR3 sequence (DNA): TGTGCCAGCAGCATCCCGCCGGGAGGCTACACCTTC.

The J gene is TRBJ2-1, the V gene TRBV5-3, with D possibly TRBD2 on 5 matching bases. TRBV5-3 carries the ORF label, with uncertain function. The CDR3 totals 15 residues. V was clipped by 6 bases and J by 0 bases, with 13 bases between them. The CDR3 region is CARTLPAASYNEQFF. The CDR3 region has the DNA TGTGCCAGAACCCTCCCAGCGGCCTCCTACAATGAGCAGTTCTTC.

V usage is TRBV5-6 and J usage is TRBJ2-1; D may be TRBD2 (5 bases). This CDR3 has 13 residues. Trimming pared 3 bases from V and 4 bases from J, leaving 8 bases between. Germline CDR1 is SGHDT and CDR2 is YYEEEE. CDR3 sequence: CASSSRGYNEQFF. The CDR3 bases are TGTGCCAGCAGCTCACGAGGGTACAATGAGCAGTTCTTC.